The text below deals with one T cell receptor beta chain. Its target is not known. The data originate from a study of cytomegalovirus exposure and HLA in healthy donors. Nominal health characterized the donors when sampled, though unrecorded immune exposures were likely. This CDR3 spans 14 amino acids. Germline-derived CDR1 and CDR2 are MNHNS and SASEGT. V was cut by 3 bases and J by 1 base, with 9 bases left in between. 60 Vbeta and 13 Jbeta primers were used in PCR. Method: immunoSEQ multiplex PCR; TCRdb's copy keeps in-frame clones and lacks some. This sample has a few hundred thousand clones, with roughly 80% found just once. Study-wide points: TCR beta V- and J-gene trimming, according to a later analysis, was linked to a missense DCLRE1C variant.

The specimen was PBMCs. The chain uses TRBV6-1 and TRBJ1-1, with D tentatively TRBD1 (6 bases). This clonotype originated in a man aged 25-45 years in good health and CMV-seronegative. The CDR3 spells CASSDRGGNTEAFF. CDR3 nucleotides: TGTGCCAGCAGTGACAGAGGGGGGAACACTGAAGCTTTCTTT.